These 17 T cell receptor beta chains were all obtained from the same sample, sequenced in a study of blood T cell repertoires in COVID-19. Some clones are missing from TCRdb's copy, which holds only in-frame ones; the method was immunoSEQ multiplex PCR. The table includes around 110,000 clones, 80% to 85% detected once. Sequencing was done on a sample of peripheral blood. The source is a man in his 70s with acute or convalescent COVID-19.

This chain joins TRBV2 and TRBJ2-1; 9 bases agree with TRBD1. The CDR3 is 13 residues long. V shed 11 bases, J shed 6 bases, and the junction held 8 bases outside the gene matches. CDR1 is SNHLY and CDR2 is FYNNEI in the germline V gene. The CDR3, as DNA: TGTGCCGGAACCGGGACAGGGCTCAATGAGCAGTTCTTC. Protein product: CAGTGTGLNEQFF.

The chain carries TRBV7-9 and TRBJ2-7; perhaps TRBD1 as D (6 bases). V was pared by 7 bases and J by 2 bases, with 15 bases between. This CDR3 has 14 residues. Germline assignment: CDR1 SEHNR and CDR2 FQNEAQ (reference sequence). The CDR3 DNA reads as TGTGCCAGCACCCTTAGAGCAGGGGCCTACGAGCAGTACTTC. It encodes CASTLRAGAYEQYF.

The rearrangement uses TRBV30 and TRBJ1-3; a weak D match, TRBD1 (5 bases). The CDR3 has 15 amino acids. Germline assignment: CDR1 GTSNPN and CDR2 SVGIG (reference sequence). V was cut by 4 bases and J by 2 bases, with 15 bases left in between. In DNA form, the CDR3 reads TGTGCCTGGAATCAGGGACTAGGGGCTGGAAACACCATATATTTT. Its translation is CAWNQGLGAGNTIYF. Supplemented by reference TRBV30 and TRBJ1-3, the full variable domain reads SQTIHQWPATLVQPVGSPLSLECTVEGTSNPNLYWYRQAAGRGLQLLFYSVGIGQISSEVPQNLSASRPQDRQFILSSKKLLLSDSGFYLCAWNQGLGAGNTIYFGEGSWLTVV.

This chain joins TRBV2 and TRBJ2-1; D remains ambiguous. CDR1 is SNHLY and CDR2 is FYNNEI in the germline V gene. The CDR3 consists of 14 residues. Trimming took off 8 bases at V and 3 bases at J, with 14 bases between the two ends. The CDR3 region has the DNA TGTGCCAGCCGCCTTCAGGTCCTCTACAATGAGCAGTTCTTC. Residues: CASRLQVLYNEQFF.

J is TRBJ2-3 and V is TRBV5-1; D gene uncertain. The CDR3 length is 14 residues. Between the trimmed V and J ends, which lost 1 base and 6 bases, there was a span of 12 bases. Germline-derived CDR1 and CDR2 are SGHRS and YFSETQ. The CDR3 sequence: CASSLLTLGDTQYF. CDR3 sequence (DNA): TGCGCCAGCAGCTTGCTCACTCTCGGGGATACGCAGTATTTT.

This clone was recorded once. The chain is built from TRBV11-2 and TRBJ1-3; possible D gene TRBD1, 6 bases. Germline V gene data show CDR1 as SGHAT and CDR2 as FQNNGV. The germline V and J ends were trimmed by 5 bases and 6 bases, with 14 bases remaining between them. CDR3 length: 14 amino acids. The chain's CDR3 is CASSPGGAENTIYF. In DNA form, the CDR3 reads TGTGCCAGCAGCCCCGGGGGGGCCGAAAACACCATATATTTT.

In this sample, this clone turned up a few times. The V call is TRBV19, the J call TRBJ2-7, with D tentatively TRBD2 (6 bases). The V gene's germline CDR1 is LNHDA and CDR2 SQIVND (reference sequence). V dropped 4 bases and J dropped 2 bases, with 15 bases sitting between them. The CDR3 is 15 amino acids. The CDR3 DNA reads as TGTGCCAGTAGTAATTTCGCGGCGGGAACCTACGAGCAGTACTTC. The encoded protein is CASSNFAAGTYEQYF.

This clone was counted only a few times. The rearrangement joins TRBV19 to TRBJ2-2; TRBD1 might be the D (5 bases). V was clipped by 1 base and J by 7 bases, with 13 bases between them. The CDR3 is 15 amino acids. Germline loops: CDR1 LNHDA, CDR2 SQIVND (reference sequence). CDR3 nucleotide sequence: TGTGCCAGTAGTATAGTGGGGCTAGGCTACGGGGAGCTGTTTTTT. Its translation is CASSIVGLGYGELFF.

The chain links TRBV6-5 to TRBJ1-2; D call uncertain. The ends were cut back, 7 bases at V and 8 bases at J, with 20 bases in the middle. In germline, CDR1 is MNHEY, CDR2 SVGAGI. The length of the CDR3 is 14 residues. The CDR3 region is CASKYFGPGEGYTF. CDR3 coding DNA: TGTGCCAGCAAATACTTCGGGCCTGGGGAGGGCTACACCTTC.

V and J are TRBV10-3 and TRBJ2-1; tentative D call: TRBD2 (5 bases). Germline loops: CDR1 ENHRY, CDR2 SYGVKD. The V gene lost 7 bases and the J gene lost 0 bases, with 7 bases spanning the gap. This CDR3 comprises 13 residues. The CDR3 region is CAIKSGSYNEQFF. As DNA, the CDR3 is TGTGCCATCAAAAGCGGCTCCTACAATGAGCAGTTCTTC.

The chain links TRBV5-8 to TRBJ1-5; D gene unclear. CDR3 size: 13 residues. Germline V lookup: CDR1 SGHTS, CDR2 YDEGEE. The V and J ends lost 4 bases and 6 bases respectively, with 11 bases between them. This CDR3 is CASSSGVGQPQHF. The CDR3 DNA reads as TGTGCCAGCAGCAGCGGGGTTGGTCAGCCCCAGCATTTT. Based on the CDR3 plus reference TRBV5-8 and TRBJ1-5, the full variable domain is EAGVTQSPTHLIKTRGQQATLRCSPISGHTSVYWYQQALGLGLQFLLWYDEGEERNRGNFPPRFSGRQFPNYSSELNVNALELEDSALYLCASSSGVGQPQHFGDGTRLSIL.

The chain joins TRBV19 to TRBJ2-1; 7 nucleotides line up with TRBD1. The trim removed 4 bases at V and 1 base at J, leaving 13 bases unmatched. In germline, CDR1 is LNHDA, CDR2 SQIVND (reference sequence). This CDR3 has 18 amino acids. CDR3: CASSNILDRVGSYNEQFF. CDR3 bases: TGTGCCAGTAGTAATATTCTCGACAGGGTTGGGTCCTACAATGAGCAGTTCTTC.

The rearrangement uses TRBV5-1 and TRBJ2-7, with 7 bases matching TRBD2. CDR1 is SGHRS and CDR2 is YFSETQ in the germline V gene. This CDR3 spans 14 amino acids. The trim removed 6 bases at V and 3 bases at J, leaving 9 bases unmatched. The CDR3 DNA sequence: TGCGCCAGCAACGAGCGGGCGGGGGTCTACGAGCAGTACTTC. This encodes CASNERAGVYEQYF.

This CDR3 reads CASSTGQGHNYGYTF. In DNA, the CDR3 is TGTGCCAGTAGTACGGGACAGGGCCATAACTATGGCTACACCTTC. The chain is built from TRBV19 and TRBJ1-2; 9 positions agree with TRBD1. The junction had 4 bases not matched to a gene; V was cut back by 4 bases and J by 1 base. This CDR3 has 15 residues. Germline CDR1 reads LNHDA; CDR2 reads SQIVND (reference sequence).

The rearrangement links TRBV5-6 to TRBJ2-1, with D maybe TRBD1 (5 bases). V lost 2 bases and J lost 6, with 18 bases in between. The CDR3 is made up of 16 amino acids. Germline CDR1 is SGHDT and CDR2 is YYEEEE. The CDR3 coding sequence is TGTGCCAGCAGCTTTTTACAGGCACGACTCGGCAATGAGCAGTTCTTC. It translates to CASSFLQARLGNEQFF. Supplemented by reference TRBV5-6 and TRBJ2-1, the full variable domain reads DAGVTQSPTHLIKTRGQQVTLRCSPKSGHDTVSWYQQALGQGPQFIFQYYEEEERQRGNFPDRFSGHQFPNYSSELNVNALLLGDSALYLCASSFLQARLGNEQFFGPGTRLTVL.

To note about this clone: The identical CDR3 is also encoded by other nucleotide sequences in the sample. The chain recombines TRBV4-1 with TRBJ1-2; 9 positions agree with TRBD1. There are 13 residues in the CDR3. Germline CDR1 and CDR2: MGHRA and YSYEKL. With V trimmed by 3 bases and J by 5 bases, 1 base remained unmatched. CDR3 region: CASSQGQGYGYTF. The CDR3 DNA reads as TGCGCCAGCAGCCAGGGACAGGGTTATGGCTACACCTTC.

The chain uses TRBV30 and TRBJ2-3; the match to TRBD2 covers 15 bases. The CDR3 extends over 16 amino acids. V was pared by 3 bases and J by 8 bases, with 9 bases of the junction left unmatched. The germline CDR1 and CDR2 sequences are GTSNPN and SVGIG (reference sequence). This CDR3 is CAWRPGTSGGRGTQYF. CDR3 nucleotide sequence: TGTGCCTGGAGGCCCGGGACTAGCGGGGGGCGAGGTACGCAGTATTTT.